Below are 8 T cell receptor beta chains sequenced from a single sample in a study of blood T cell repertoires in COVID-19. Method: immunoSEQ multiplex PCR; TCRdb's copy keeps in-frame clones and lacks some. The repertoire has 200,000 to 250,000 clones, 75% to 85% of them found once; the top ten carry around 1.3%. Sequences were obtained from peripheral blood. The origin of the receptors is a woman younger than 45 with COVID-19, enrolled during active disease.

The chain is built from TRBV24-1 and TRBJ2-5, with TRBD1 matching over 11 bases. J gave up 4 bases and V 3 bases, and 6 bases lay outside the gene matches. Germline lookup yields CDR1 KGHDR and CDR2 SFDVKD. The CDR3 has 16 residues. The CDR3 reads CATSDPGTGGGETQYF. In DNA form, the CDR3 reads TGTGCCACCAGTGATCCAGGGACAGGGGGAGGAGAGACCCAGTACTTC.

This CDR3 is CASSSRTSGSRGDTQYF. The CDR3 DNA sequence: TGTGCCAGCAGCTCCCGGACTAGCGGTTCTAGGGGAGATACGCAGTATTTT. The chain employs TRBV3-1 (or the pseudogene TRBV3-2) and TRBJ2-3; 10 bases map to TRBD2. Losses at the gene ends were 5 bases for V and 5 bases for J; bases not matched to a gene: 13. Germline CDR1 reads LGHDT; CDR2 reads YNNKEL (reference sequence). The CDR3 sequence is 17 residues long.

This clone was seen a few times. The rearrangement uses TRBV7-2 and TRBJ2-7; 13 nucleotides agree with TRBD2. This CDR3 region has 15 residues. V lost 1 base and J lost 5; bases outside the gene matches: 2. Germline CDR1 and CDR2: SGHTA and FQGNSA. CDR3 amino acids: CASSLGLAGGHEQYF. The CDR3 bases are TGTGCCAGCAGCTTAGGACTAGCGGGGGGTCACGAGCAGTACTTC.

In its sample, this clone was seen once. V gene TRBV6-6 combines with J gene TRBJ1-1; D remains ambiguous. Trimming left V 2 bases short and J 3 bases short, with 7 bases between. Per germline, CDR1 MNHNY and CDR2 SVGAGI (reference sequence). The CDR3 has 13 residues. The CDR3 DNA reads as TGTGCCAGCAGTTACCGGGTAGACACTGAAGCTTTCTTT. This sequence encodes CASSYRVDTEAFF.

CDR3 DNA: TGTGCCACCAGTGAATTAGCGGGAGGTATAGATACGCAGTATTTT. This encodes CATSELAGGIDTQYF. The gene calls are TRBV24-1 and TRBJ2-3, with TRBD2 identical over 10 bases. The CDR3 has 15 amino acids. Trimming removed 4 bases from V and 5 bases from J; junction bases left unmatched: 5. Germline V gene data show CDR1 as KGHDR and CDR2 as SFDVKD.

V is TRBV27 and J is TRBJ1-6, with D perhaps matching TRBD1 (5 bases). V was trimmed by 4 bases and J by 10 bases, leaving 17 bases between them. Germline CDR1 is MNHEY and CDR2 is SMNVEV (reference sequence). CDR3 length equals 15 residues. The chain's CDR3 is CASSSVGGRRSPLHF. The DNA for the CDR3 is TGTGCCAGCAGTTCCGTGGGGGGAAGAAGGTCACCCCTCCACTTT.

This clone came up a few times. The CDR3 reads CASSPRGIYGYTF. Written as DNA, the CDR3 is TGTGCCAGCAGCCCCCGGGGGATCTATGGCTACACCTTC. The chain recombines TRBV9 with TRBJ1-2, with D possibly TRBD1 on 5 matching bases. Looked up from germline, CDR1 is SGDLS and CDR2 is YYNGEE. This CDR3 spans 13 amino acids. V lost 4 bases to trimming and J lost 4 bases, with 11 bases between them.

The V and J genes are TRBV7-6 and TRBJ2-1; 9 bases line up with TRBD2. Germline CDR1 and CDR2: SGHVS and FNYEAQ. This CDR3 has 18 amino acids. The ends lost 3 bases at V and 4 bases at J; junction bases unmatched: 13. This CDR3 reads CASSFLQSAGGRYNEQFF. The CDR3 DNA follows: TGTGCCAGCAGCTTTTTACAATCGGCGGGGGGGCGATACAATGAGCAGTTCTTC. Drawing the rest from reference TRBV7-6 and TRBJ2-1, the complete variable domain is GAGVSQSPRYKVTKRGQDVALRCDPISGHVSLYWYRQALGQGPEFLTYFNYEAQQDKSGLPNDRFSAERPEGSISTLTIQRTEQRDSAMYRCASSFLQSAGGRYNEQFFGPGTRLTVL.